Listed here are 10 T cell receptor beta chains from one sample, sequenced in a study of spatial heterogeneity in lung cancer. TCRdb reprocessed the 5' RACE reads via MiXCR and lists one record per CDR3 protein. The sample shows 9,500 to 15,000 distinct CDR3 sequences, roughly 6.2% of them seen only once. Time point defined: sample taken at primary tumor resection. Sequencing was performed on whole RNA extracted from tumor and nontumor lung tissue, or from frozen PBMC, and the material was left unsorted. The sequenced sample was normal lung tissue next to the tumor, obtained at surgery. These receptors were obtained from a male donor with early-stage non-small cell lung cancer.

This clonotype was recorded many times. The library was built for alpha chains, so this beta chain is an off-target read and its size means little. This chain links TRBV9 with TRBJ2-5; possible D gene TRBD1, 5 bases. The V gene lost 1 base and the J gene lost 0 bases, with 16 bases spanning the gap. Germline V gene sequence: CDR1 SGDLS, CDR2 YYNGEE. The CDR3 extends over 17 amino acids. The CDR3 DNA follows: TGTGCCAGCAGCGTAAGAGCAGGGAAGGGGTACCAAGAGACCCAGTACTTC. This codes for CASSVRAGKGYQETQYF.

At least ten counts were recorded for this clonotype. Because the library targeted alpha chains, this beta chain is an off-target read whose size means little. This rearrangement joins TRBV12-3 or TRBV12-4 to TRBJ2-3; TRBD1 agrees at 9 bases. J gave up 6 bases and V 5 bases, and 6 bases lay outside the gene matches. The CDR3 runs to 14 residues. CDR3 coding DNA: TGTGCCAGCAGTAAACAGGGGGCACGGGATACGCAGTATTTT. This gives the protein CASSKQGARDTQYF.

This clonotype occurred many times. This beta chain is off target for a library built for alpha chains, so its abundance means little. The V gene is TRBV20-1, the J gene TRBJ1-1; TRBD1 is a possible D gene (6 bases). Germline loops: CDR1 DFQATT, CDR2 SNEGSKA (reference sequence). The length of the CDR3 is 10 residues. V lost 7 bases and J 5 bases, leaving 8 bases between the germline ends. CDR3 residues: CSVQGTEAFF. CDR3 sequence (DNA): TGCAGTGTCCAGGGGACTGAAGCTTTCTTT.

Points on this clonotype: This beta chain was picked up by a library intended for alpha chains and is off target, so its count carries little meaning. The rearrangement links TRBV5-1 to TRBJ2-7; tentative D call: TRBD1 (6 bases). The V and J ends lost 5 bases and 0 bases respectively, with 12 bases between them. CDR3 length: 14 residues. CDR1 is SGHRS, CDR2 YFSETQ, per germline. The CDR3 reads CASRRTGSSYEQYF. The CDR3 DNA sequence: TGCGCCAGCAGACGAACAGGGAGCTCCTACGAGCAGTACTTC.

This clonotype qualifies as medium-sized. The library was built for alpha chains, so this beta chain is an off-target read and its size means little. CDR3 sequence: CASGLGQGSTDTQYF. The CDR3 DNA is TGTGCTAGTGGTTTAGGACAGGGAAGCACAGATACGCAGTATTTT. This sequence joins TRBV12-5 and TRBJ2-3; the match to TRBD1 covers 8 bases. Germline loops: CDR1 LGHNT, CDR2 FRNRAP. The CDR3 is made up of 15 amino acids. V trimming: 3 bases; J trimming: 0 bases; junction bases outside the gene matches: 2.

This clonotype was seen repeatedly, ten times or more. The library was prepared for alpha chains; this beta chain is a stray read, so its frequency means little. The V call is TRBV29-1, the J call TRBJ2-5; TRBD2 agrees at 7 bases. With 3 bases clipped from V and 4 bases from J, the junction kept 5 bases outside the gene matches. The CDR3 totals 13 residues. Germline CDR1 is SQVTM and CDR2 is ANQGSEA. As DNA, the CDR3 is TGCAGCGTTGATCCTAGCGGAGGAGAGACCCAGTACTTC. It yields the protein CSVDPSGGETQYF.

This clonotype was observed many times. This beta chain was picked up by a library intended for alpha chains and is off target, so its count carries little meaning. V usage is TRBV7-9 and J usage is TRBJ1-1; D is undetermined. The CDR3 runs to 13 residues. V was clipped by 1 base and J by 1 base, with 4 bases between them. Germline V gene data show CDR1 as SEHNR and CDR2 as FQNEAQ (reference sequence). In DNA form, the CDR3 reads TGTGCCAGCAGCTTAGAACAGAACACTGAAGCTTTCTTT. Its protein is CASSLEQNTEAFF. Drawing the rest from reference TRBV7-9 and TRBJ1-1, the complete variable domain is DTGVSQNPRHKITKRGQNVTFRCDPISEHNRLYWYRQTLGQGPEFLTYFQNEAQLEKSRLLSDRFSAERPKGSFSTLEIQRTEQGDSAMYLCASSLEQNTEAFFGQGTRLTVV.

This clonotype was counted ten times or more. A library prepared for alpha chains yielded this beta chain as an off-target read; its size is of little meaning. The gene calls are TRBV4-3 and TRBJ2-7; D gene unclear. Germline V gene lookup returns CDR1 LGHNA and CDR2 YSLEER. The CDR3 spans 13 residues. The ends were cut back, 1 base at V and 4 bases at J, with 8 bases in the middle. CDR3 loop: CASSQAGSYEQYF. CDR3 nucleotide sequence: TGCGCCAGCAGCCAAGCTGGGTCTTACGAGCAGTACTTC.

This clonotype showed up many times. In a library made to pick up alpha chains, this beta chain is a stray read with a size that means little. The V gene is TRBV3-1, the J gene TRBJ2-1; 12 bases fit TRBD2. The germline CDR1 and CDR2 sequences are LGHDT and YNNKEL (reference sequence). V lost 1 base, J lost 9 bases, and 10 bases stayed unmatched. This CDR3 comprises 17 residues. CDR3 sequence (DNA): TGTGCCAGCAGCCAAGGGGCTAGCGGGAGGGCCGAAGGTGAGCAGTTCTTC. Translated, it gives CASSQGASGRAEGEQFF.

Regarding this clonotype: With the library built for alpha chains, this beta chain is off target and its frequency is not meaningful. The chain recombines TRBV5-4 with TRBJ2-1; TRBD2 matches at 9 bases. The CDR3 length is 16 residues. The V gene's germline CDR1 is SGHNT and CDR2 YYREEE (reference sequence). The V gene end was trimmed by 2 bases and the J gene end by 4 bases; junction bases not matched to a gene: 7. Here the CDR3 DNA reads TGTGCCAGCAGCTTAAGTCTAGCGGGAACATACAATGAGCAGTTCTTC. Encoded protein: CASSLSLAGTYNEQFF.